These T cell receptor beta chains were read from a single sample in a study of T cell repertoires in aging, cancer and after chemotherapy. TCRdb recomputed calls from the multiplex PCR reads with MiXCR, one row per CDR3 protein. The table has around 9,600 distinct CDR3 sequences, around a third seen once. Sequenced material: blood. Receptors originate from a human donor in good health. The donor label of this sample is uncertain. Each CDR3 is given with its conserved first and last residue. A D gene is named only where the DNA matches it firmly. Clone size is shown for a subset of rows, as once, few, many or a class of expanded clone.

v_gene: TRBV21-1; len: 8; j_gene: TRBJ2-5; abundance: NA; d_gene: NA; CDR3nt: TGTGCCAGCAGCCCCCTGGGCTTC; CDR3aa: CASSPLGF
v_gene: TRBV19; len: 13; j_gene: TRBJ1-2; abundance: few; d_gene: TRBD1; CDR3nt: TGTGCCAGTGTGGGACAGGGAGGGTATGGCTACACCTTC; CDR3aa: CASVGQGGYGYTF
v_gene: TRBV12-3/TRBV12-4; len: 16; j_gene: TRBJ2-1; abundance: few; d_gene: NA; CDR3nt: TGTGCCAGCAAGAAGAGTGACAGGCTGGCCTACAATGAGCAGTTCTTC; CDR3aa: CASKKSDRLAYNEQFF
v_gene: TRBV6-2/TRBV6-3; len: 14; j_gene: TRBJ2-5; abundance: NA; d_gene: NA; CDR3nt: TGTGCCAGCAGTAACCGGGACGGAATGGAGACCCAGTACTTC; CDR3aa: CASSNRDGMETQYF
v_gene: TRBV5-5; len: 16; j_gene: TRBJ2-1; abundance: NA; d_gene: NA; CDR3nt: TGCGCCAGCAGCTTGGGTCCCGTACTAGGAGACAATGAGCAGTTCTTC; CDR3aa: CASSLGPVLGDNEQFF
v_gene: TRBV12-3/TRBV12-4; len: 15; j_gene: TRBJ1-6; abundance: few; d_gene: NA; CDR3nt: TGTGCCAGCAGCCAACAGGGCGCGGCAGGTTCACCCCTCCACTTT; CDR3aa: CASSQQGAAGSPLHF
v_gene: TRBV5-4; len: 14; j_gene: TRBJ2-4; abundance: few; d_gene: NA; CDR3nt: TGTGCCAGCACTAGGAGGGGGCGCGGAAACATTCAGTACTTC; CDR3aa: CASTRRGRGNIQYF
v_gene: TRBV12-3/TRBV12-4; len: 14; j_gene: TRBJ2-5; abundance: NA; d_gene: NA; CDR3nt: TGTGCCAGCACCCGAGGGGGGCCACAAGAGACCCAGTACTTC; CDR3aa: CASTRGGPQETQYF
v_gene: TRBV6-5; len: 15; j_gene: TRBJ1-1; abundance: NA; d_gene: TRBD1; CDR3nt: TGTGCCAGCAGTGCAGACAGGGGAAGTCGCACTGAAGCTTTCTTT; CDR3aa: CASSADRGSRTEAFF
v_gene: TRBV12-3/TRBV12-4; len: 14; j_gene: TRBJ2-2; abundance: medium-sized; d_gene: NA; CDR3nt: TGTGCCAGCAGTTTCGGCCCCATCACCGGGGAGCTGTTTTTT; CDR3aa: CASSFGPITGELFF
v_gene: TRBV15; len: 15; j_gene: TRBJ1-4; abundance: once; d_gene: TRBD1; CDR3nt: TGTGCCACCAGCAGAAGGACAGGGGATAATGAAAAACTGTTTTTT; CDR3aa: CATSRRTGDNEKLFF
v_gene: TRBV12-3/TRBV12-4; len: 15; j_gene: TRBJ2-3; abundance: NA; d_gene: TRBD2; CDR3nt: TGTGCCAGCACCACGGGACTATCAGGAGGAGATACGCAGTATTTT; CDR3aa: CASTTGLSGGDTQYF
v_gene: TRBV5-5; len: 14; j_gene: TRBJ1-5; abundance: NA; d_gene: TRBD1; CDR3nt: TGTGCCAGCAGCCTGGACAGGGACGATCAGCCCCAGCATTTT; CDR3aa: CASSLDRDDQPQHF
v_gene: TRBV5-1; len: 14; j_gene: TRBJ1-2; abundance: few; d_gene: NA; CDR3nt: TGCGCCAGCAGTTACCGACAGGCGCAAGATGGCTACACCTTC; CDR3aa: CASSYRQAQDGYTF
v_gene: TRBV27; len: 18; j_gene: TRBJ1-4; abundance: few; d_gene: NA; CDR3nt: TGTGCCAGCAGTTTAAATAGCCGGTCTGTCCTCCGACGTGAAAAACTGTTTTTT; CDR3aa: CASSLNSRSVLRREKLFF
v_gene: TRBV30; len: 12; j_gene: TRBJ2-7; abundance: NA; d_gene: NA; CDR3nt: TGTGCCTGGAGTGTAAATTGGGCCGAGCAGTACTTC; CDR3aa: CAWSVNWAEQYF